This entry describes one TCR beta chain. The antigen is undetermined. The CDR3 sequence is 13 residues long. The entry originates in a study of shared clonotypes between healthy human individuals. Study summary: For every donor, three CD4 naive, three CD4 memory, two CD8 naive and one CD8 memory plates were used. Findings of the study overall: Specimens sampled were limited to blood, with tissue repertoires likely differing. Despite large depth, sorted-subset datasets appeared incompletely sequenced.

Produced via immunoSEQ multiplex PCR; TCRdb's table is partial and in-frame only. The sample lists roughly 640,000 clones; roughly 70% were seen once. Sequencing used memory CD4+ T cells sorted from blood. Subset meaning: CD45RA-negative fraction. The chain uses TRBV21-1 and TRBJ2-7; the D call in the table, TRBD2, was not verified against the DNA. TRBV21-1 is reported as a pseudogene. This clonotype originated in a woman aged 25 to 39 in good health. CDR3 sequence reads: CASSKTSGYEQYF. CDR3 bases: TGTGCCAGCAGCAAAACTAGCGGCTACGAGCAGTACTTC.